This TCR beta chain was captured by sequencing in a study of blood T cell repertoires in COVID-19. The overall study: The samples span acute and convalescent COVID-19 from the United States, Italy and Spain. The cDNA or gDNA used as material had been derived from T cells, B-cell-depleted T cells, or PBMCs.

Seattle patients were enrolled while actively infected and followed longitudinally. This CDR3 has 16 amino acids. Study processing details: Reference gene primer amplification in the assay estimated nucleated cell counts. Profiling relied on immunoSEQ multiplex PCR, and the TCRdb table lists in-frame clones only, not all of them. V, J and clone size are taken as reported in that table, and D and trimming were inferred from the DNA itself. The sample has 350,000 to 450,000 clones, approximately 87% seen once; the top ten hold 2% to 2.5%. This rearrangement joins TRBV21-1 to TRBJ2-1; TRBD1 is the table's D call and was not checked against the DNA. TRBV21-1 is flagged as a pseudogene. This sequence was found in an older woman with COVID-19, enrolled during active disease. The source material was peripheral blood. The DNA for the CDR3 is TGTGCCAGCAGCAGGCGGACAGGTCAGCCTGGGAATGAGCAGTTCTTC. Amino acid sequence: CASSRRTGQPGNEQFF.